The T cell receptor (beta chain) under discussion was sequenced for a study of Ad26.COV2.S vaccination and SARS-CoV-2 variants. Treatment described: approximately 18 received Ad26.COV2.S at low or high dose, single or two shots; 5 received placebo; per-sample allocation not given. It was on day 63 after the first vaccine or placebo injection that samples were taken. Trimming removed 2 bases from V and 1 base from J, with 7 bases in between. From germline, CDR1 is MNHEY and CDR2 SVGAGI. This CDR3 is 14 amino acids long. Clones were sequenced by immunoSEQ multiplex PCR, and TCRdb holds only the in-frame ones, with some missing. The sample holds a few hundred thousand clones; 80% to 90% are singletons and the top ten take 3.4%.

The chain combines TRBV6-5 with TRBJ2-3; D uncertain. The source material was peripheral blood, sampled in a trial of Ad26.COV2.S vaccine versus placebo. The sequence came from a person between 18 and 60 years old who received the Ad26.COV2.S COVID-19 vaccine or a placebo. CDR3 sequence (DNA): TGTGCCAGCAGTTACGGTCCTGGCACAGATACGCAGTATTTT. It encodes CASSYGPGTDTQYF.